This T cell receptor (beta chain) was retrieved from a study of T cell changes during pregnancy in multiple sclerosis. The J segment lost 12 bases and the V segment lost 0 bases, leaving 10 bases of the junction unmatched. In germline, CDR1 is SGHNT, CDR2 YYREEE (reference sequence). The CDR3 extends over 16 amino acids. This clone was recorded a few times. The assay was immunoSEQ multiplex PCR, and TCRdb's table has in-frame clones only and misses some. In the table there are about 17,000 clones, more than 70% of which are singletons. The specimen was CD8+ T cells from peripheral blood mononuclear cells, collected in the third trimester of pregnancy. V and J are TRBV5-4 and TRBJ1-6; TRBD1 matches at 9 bases. This TCR derives from a female donor in good health, enrolled as a control in a pregnancy study. The CDR3 DNA sequence: TGTGCCAGCAGCTTGGCCCCGGACAGGGGAGTGGAACCCCTCCACTTT. Protein: CASSLAPDRGVEPLHF.